This T cell receptor beta chain was identified in a study of shared clonotypes between healthy human individuals. Study-wide findings and caveats: What naive subsets generally showed was a larger estimated richness than memory subsets showed. Clonotype sharing among the donors was expected to vary with sequencing depth. Sampling covered nothing but blood. Tissue TCR repertoires likely differ from those found in blood.

V dropped 4 bases and J dropped 3 bases, with 25 bases sitting between them. Germline V gives CDR1 PRHDT, CDR2 FYEKMQ (reference sequence). The CDR3 covers 19 residues. The naive CD8 population came from CD45RO-negative cells selected for CCR7, without terminally differentiated effector memory CD45RA+ cells. Under the authors' procedure: Owing to the provision of junction-only sequences devoid of quality scores by immunoSEQ, filtering differed. The method was immunoSEQ multiplex PCR; TCRdb's version includes in-frame clones alone and lacks a portion of them. V and J calls and clone size are those listed in that table; D and trimming were worked out from the DNA. The sample consists of hundreds of thousands of clones, about 95% of them appearing once. Notes on this clone: Antigen specificity is unknown.

The clonotype originates from a woman aged 25 to 39 in good health. V gene TRBV13 combines with J gene TRBJ1-3; possible D gene TRBD1, 5 bases. What was sequenced was naive CD8+ T cells sorted from blood. The CDR3 DNA follows: TGTGCCAGCAGCTCCGCTGCCAACCGGGACCTTCGTCGTGGAAACACCATATATTTT. Translation: CASSSAANRDLRRGNTIYF.